This TCR beta chain came from a study of blood T cell repertoires in COVID-19. TCRdb keeps only in-frame clones here, not all; method: immunoSEQ multiplex PCR. Of 250,000 to 350,000 clones in the sample, about 90% were seen once. V was clipped by 9 bases and J by 2 bases, with 19 bases between them. In germline, CDR1 is MNHEY, CDR2 SMNVEV (reference sequence). The CDR3 contains 15 residues. This clone was seen just once. The specimen was peripheral blood. This sequence was found in a man aged 18 to 30 who had recovered from COVID-19. The chain recombines TRBV27 with TRBJ1-1, with D possibly being TRBD1 (5 bases). CDR3 DNA: TGTGCCAGTAGAGACAGACCAGATACCAACACTGAAGCTTTCTTT. Amino acid sequence: CASRDRPDTNTEAFF.